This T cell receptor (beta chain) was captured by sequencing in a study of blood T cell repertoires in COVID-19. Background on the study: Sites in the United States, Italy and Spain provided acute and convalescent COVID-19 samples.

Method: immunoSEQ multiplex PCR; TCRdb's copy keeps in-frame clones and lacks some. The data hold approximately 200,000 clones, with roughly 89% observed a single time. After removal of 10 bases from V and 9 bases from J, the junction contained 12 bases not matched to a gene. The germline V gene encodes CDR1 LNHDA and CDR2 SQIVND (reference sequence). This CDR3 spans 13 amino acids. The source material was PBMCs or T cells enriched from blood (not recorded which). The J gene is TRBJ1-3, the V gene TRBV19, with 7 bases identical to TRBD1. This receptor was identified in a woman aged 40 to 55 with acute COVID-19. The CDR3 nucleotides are TGTGCCACTCAGAAACAGGGGTCGCCCACCATATATTTT. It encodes CATQKQGSPTIYF.